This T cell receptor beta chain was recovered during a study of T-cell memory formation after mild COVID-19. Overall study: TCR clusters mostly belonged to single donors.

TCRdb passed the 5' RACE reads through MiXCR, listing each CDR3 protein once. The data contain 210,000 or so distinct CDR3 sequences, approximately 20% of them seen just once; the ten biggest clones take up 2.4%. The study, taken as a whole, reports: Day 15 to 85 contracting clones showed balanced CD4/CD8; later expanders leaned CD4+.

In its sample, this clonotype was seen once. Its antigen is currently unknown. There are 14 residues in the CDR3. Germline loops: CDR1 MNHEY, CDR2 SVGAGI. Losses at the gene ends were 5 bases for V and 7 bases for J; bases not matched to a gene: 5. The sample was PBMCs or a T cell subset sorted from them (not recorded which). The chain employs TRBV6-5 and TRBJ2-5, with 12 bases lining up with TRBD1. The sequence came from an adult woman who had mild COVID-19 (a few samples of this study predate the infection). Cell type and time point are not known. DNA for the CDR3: TGTGCCAGCAGTCCCGGGACAGGGGGCAGGACCCAGTACTTC. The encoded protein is CASSPGTGGRTQYF.